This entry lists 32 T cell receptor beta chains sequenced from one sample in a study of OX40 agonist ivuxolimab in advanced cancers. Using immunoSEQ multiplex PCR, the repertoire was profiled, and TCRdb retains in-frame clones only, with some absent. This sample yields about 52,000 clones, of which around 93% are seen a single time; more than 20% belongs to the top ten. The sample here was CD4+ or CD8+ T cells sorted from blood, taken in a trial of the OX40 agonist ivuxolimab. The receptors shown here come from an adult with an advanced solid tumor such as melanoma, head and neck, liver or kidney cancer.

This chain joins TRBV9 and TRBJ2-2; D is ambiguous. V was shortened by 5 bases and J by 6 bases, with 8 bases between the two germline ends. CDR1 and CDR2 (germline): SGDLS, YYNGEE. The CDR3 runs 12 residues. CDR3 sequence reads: CASSAVPGELFF. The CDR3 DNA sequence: TGTGCCAGCAGTGCAGTTCCCGGGGAGCTGTTTTTT.

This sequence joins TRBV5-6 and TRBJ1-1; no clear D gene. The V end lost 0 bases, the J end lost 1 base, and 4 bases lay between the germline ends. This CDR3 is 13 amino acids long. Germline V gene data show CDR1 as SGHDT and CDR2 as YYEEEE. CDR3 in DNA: TGTGCCAGCAGCTTGGATAGGAACACTGAAGCTTTCTTT. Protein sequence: CASSLDRNTEAFF.

Here the CDR3 DNA reads TGCGCCAGCAGCCAAGATAGCATCCAGAGCCGGCATACGCAGTATTTT. Translating gives CASSQDSIQSRHTQYF. This sequence joins TRBV4-1 and TRBJ2-3; D not resolved. Trimming removed 0 bases at V and 7 bases at J, with 17 bases between. The CDR3 runs 16 residues. In germline, CDR1 is MGHRA, CDR2 YSYEKL.

The CDR3 region is CAWSRYVGSYNEQFF. CDR3 coding DNA: TGTGCCTGGAGTCGCTACGTGGGCTCCTACAATGAGCAGTTCTTC. V and J are TRBV30 and TRBJ2-1; D unresolved. The CDR3 totals 15 residues. Germline V CDR1 and CDR2: GTSNPN, SVGIG (reference sequence). Trimming took off 2 bases at V and 0 bases at J, with 11 bases between the two ends.

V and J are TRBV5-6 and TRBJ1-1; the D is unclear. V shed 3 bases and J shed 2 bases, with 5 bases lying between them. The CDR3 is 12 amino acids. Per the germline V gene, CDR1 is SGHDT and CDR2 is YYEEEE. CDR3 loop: CASSWGNTEAFF. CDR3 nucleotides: TGTGCCAGCAGCTGGGGAAACACTGAAGCTTTCTTT.

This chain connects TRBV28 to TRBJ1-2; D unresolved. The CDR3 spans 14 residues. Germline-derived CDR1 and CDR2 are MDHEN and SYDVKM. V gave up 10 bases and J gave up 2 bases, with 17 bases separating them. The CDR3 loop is CAILEARGNYGYTF. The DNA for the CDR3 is TGTGCCATCCTGGAGGCCCGCGGGAACTATGGCTACACCTTC.

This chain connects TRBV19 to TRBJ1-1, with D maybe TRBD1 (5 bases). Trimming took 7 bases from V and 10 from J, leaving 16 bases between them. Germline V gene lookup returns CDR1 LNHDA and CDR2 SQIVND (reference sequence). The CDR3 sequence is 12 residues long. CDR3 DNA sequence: TGTGCCAGTACCCACGGGGGGTATGGAGCTTTCTTT. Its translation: CASTHGGYGAFF.

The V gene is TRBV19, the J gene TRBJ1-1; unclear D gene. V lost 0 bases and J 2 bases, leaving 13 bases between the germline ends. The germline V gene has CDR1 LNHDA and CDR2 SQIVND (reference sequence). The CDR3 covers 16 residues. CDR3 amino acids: CASSIDLETVNTEAFF. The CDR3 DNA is TGTGCCAGTAGTATAGATCTAGAGACGGTAAACACTGAAGCTTTCTTT. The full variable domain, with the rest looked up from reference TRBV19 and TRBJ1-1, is DGGITQSPKYLFRKEGQNVTLSCEQNLNHDAMYWYRQDPGQGLRLIYYSQIVNDFQKGDIAEGYSVSREKKESFPLTVTSAQKNPTAFYLCASSIDLETVNTEAFFGQGTRLTVV.

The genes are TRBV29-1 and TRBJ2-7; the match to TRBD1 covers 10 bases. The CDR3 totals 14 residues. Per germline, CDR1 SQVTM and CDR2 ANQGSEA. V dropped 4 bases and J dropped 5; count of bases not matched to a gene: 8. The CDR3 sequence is CSVVRQGAEDEQYF. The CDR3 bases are TGCAGCGTTGTCCGACAGGGGGCAGAGGACGAGCAGTACTTC.

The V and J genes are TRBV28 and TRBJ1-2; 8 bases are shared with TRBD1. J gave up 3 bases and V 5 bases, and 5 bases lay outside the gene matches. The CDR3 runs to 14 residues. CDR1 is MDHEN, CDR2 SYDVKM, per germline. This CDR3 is CASSPTGEDYGYTF. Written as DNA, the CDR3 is TGTGCCAGCAGTCCGACAGGGGAGGACTATGGCTACACCTTC.

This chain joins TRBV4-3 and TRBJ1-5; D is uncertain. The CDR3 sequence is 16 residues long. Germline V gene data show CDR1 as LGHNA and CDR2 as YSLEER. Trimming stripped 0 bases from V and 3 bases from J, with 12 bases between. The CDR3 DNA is TGCGCCAGCAGCCAAGATCGGAAGCAGGACAATCAGCCCCAGCATTTT. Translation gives CASSQDRKQDNQPQHF.

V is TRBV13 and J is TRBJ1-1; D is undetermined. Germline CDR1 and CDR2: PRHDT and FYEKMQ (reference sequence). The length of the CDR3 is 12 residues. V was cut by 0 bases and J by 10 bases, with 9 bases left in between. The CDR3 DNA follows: TGTGCCAGCAGCTTAGGCCTGTCAGGAGCTTTCTTT. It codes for CASSLGLSGAFF.

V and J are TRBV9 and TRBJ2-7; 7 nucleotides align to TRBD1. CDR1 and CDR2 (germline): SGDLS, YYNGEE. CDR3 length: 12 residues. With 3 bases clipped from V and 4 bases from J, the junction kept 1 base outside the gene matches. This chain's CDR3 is CASSGQGYEQYF. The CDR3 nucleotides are TGTGCCAGCAGCGGACAGGGTTACGAGCAGTACTTC. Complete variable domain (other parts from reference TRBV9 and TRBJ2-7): DSGVTQTPKHLITATGQRVTLRCSPRSGDLSVYWYQQSLDQGLQFLIQYYNGEERAKGNILERFSAQQFPDLHSELNLSSLELGDSALYFCASSGQGYEQYFGPGTRLTVT.

The CDR3 spells CASSEAAEMSHTQYF. DNA of the CDR3: TGCGCCAGCAGTGAGGCGGCGGAGATGAGCCATACGCAGTATTTT. The genes are TRBV10-1 and TRBJ2-3, with unresolved D. Looked up from germline, CDR1 is WNHNN and CDR2 is SYGVQD (reference sequence). The CDR3 loop spans 15 amino acids. Between the trimmed V and J ends, which lost 2 bases and 7 bases, there was a span of 16 bases.

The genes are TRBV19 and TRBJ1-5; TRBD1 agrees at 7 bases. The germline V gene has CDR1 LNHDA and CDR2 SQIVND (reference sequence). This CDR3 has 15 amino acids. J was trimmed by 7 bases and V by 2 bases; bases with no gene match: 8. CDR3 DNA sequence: TGTGCCAGTAGTATAATAGGGGGCGGTGAACAGCCCCAGCATTTT. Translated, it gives CASSIIGGGEQPQHF.

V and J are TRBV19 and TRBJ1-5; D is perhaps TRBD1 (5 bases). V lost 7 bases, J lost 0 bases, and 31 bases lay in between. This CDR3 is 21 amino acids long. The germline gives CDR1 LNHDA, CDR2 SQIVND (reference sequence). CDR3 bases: TGTGCCAGTAACAAGAGGGGCGACACATTAAGGCCTGTGGATAGCAATCAGCCCCAGCATTTT. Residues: CASNKRGDTLRPVDSNQPQHF.

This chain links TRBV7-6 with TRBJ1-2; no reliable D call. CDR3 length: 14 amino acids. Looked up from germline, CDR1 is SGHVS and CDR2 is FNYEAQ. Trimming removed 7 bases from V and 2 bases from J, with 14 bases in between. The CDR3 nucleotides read TGTGCCAGCACCCCTGGCGGGGAGAACTATGGCTACACCTTC. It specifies CASTPGGENYGYTF.

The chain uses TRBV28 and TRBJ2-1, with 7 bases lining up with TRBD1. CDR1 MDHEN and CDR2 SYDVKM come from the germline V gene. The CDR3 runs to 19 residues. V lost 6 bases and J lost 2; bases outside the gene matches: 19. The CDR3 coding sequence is TGTGCCAGCAGAAACCCCGGGACAGCGATTTATGATACCTACAATGAGCAGTTCTTC. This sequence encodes CASRNPGTAIYDTYNEQFF.

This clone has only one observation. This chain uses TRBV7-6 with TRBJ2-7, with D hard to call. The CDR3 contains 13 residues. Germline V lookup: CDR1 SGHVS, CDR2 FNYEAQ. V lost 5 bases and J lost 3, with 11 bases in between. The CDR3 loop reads CASSIDGVYEQYF. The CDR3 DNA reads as TGTGCCAGCAGCATAGACGGTGTCTACGAGCAGTACTTC.

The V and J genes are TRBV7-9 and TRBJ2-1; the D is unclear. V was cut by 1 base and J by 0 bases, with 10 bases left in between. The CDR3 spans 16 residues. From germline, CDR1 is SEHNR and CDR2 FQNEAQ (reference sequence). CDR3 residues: CASSLGVQSSYNEQFF. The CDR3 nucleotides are TGTGCCAGCAGCTTAGGTGTGCAAAGCTCCTACAATGAGCAGTTCTTC.

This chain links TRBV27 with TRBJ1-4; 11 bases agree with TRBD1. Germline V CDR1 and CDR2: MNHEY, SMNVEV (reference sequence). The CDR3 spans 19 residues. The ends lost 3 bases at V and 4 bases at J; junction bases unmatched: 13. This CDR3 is CASSLYPGTGGSLNEKLFF. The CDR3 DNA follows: TGTGCCAGCAGTTTGTATCCCGGGACAGGGGGTTCCCTTAATGAAAAACTGTTTTTT.

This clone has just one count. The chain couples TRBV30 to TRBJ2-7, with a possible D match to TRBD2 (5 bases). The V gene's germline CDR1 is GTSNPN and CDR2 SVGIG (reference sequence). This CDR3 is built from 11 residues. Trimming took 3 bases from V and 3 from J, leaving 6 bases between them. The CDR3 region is CAWSEGYEQYF. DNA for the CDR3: TGTGCCTGGAGCGAGGGCTACGAGCAGTACTTC. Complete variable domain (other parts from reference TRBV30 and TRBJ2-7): SQTIHQWPATLVQPVGSPLSLECTVEGTSNPNLYWYRQAAGRGLQLLFYSVGIGQISSEVPQNLSASRPQDRQFILSSKKLLLSDSGFYLCAWSEGYEQYFGPGTRLTVT.

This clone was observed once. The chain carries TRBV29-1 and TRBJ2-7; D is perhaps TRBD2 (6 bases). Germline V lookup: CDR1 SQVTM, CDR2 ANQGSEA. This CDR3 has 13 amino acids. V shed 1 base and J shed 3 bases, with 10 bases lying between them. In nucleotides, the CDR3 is TGCAGCGTTGAAGGGCTAGCGAACTACGAGCAGTACTTC. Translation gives CSVEGLANYEQYF.

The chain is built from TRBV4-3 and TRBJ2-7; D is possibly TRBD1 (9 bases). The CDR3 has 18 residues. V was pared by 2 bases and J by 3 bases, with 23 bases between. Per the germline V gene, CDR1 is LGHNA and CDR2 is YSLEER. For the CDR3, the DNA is TGCGCCAGCAGCCAAAGGACAGGGGCGACTAGCGAAATCTACGAGCAGTACTTC. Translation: CASSQRTGATSEIYEQYF.

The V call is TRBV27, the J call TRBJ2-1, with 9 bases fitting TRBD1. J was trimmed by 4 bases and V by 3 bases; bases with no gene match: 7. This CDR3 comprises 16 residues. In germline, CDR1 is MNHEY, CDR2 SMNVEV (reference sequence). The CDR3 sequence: CASSLGATGGYNEQFF. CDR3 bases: TGTGCCAGCAGTTTGGGTGCGACAGGGGGGTACAATGAGCAGTTCTTC.

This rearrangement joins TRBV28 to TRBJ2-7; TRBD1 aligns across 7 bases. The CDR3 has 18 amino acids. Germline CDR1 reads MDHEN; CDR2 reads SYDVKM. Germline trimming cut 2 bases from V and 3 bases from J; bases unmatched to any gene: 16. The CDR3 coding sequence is TGTGCCAGCAGTTTAAATCTAGGGACAGATATGAGGCTCTACGAGCAGTACTTC. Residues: CASSLNLGTDMRLYEQYF.

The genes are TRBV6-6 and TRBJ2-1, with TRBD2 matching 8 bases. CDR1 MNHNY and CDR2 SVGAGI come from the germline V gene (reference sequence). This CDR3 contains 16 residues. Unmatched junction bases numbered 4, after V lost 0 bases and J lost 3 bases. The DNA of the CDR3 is TGTGCCAGCAGTTACTCGACACTAGCGGTCTACAATGAGCAGTTCTTC. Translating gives CASSYSTLAVYNEQFF.

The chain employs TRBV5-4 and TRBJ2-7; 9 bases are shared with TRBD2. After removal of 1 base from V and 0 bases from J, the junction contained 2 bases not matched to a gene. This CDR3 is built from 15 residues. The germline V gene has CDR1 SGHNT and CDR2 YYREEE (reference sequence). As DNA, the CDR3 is TGTGCCAGCAGCTTGAAGCGGGAGGTCTCCTACGAGCAGTACTTC. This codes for CASSLKREVSYEQYF.

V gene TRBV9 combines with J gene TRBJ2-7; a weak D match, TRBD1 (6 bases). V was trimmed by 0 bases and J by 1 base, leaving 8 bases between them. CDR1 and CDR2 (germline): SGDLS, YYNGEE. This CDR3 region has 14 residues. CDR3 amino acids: CASSVGDNSYEQYF. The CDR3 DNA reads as TGTGCCAGCAGCGTAGGGGACAATTCCTACGAGCAGTACTTC.

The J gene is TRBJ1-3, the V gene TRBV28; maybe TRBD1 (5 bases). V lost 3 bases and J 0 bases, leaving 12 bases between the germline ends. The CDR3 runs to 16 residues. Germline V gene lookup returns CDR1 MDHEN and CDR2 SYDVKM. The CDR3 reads CASSLGRIISGNTIYF. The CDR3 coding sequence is TGTGCCAGCAGTTTGGGACGGATTATCTCTGGAAACACCATATATTTT. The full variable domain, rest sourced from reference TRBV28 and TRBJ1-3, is DVKVTQSSRYLVKRTGEKVFLECVQDMDHENMFWYRQDPGLGLRLIYFSYDVKMKEKGDIPEGYSVSREKKERFSLILESASTNQTSMYLCASSLGRIISGNTIYFGEGSWLTVV.

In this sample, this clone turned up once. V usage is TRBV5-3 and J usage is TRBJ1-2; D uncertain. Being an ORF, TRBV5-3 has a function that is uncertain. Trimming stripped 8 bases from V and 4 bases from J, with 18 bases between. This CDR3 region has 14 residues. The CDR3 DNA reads TGTGCCAGCAGCAGCGACAAGGGATTCTATGGCTACACCTTC. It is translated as CASSSDKGFYGYTF.

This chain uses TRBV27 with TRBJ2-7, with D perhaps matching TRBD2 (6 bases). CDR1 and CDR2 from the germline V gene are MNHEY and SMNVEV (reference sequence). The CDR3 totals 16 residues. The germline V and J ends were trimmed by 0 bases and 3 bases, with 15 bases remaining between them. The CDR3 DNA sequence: TGTGCCAGCAGTTTATCCCTAGCGTTTGCCTACTACGAGCAGTACTTC. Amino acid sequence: CASSLSLAFAYYEQYF.